These 32 T cell receptor beta chains share one sample of origin, sequenced in a study of T cells in Graves' hyperthyroidism and ophthalmopathy. The CDR3 regions of TCR beta were amplified from RNA transcripts. HTBI primers were used for first-round RT-PCR of the TCR CDR3. In TCRdb, the multiplex PCR reads were re-called with MiXCR into one record per CDR3 protein. Counted here are around 800,000 distinct CDR3 sequences, about two fifths occurring once; the ten biggest clones make up more than 7%. The sequenced material came from blood. These receptors all come from a man aged 18 to 35 with Graves' hyperthyroidism.

This clonotype was found many times. V is TRBV29-1 and J is TRBJ2-7; D might be TRBD1 or TRBD2, each matching 5 bases. Per the germline V gene, CDR1 is SQVTM and CDR2 is ANQGSEA. This CDR3 is 14 amino acids long. Deletions cut 1 base from V and 6 bases from J, with 16 bases between. The CDR3 loop is CSVEVKDGAGEQYF. Written as DNA, the CDR3 is TGCAGCGTTGAAGTGAAAGACGGGGCCGGCGAGCAGTACTTC.

The J gene is TRBJ2-7, the V gene TRBV5-6, with D perhaps TRBD1 (6 bases). The CDR3 runs 13 residues. CDR1 SGHDT and CDR2 YYEEEE come from the germline V gene. V was cut by 4 bases and J by 3 bases, with 11 bases left in between. For the CDR3, the DNA is TGTGCCAGCAGCACCCGACAGGTCTACGAGCAGTACTTC. Encoded protein: CASSTRQVYEQYF.

This clonotype was seen a handful of times. This chain connects TRBV6-6 to TRBJ2-5; D perhaps matches TRBD2 (5 bases). Germline CDR1 and CDR2: MNHNY and SVGAGI (reference sequence). Deletions cut 6 bases from V and 5 bases from J, with 10 bases between. This CDR3 region has 12 residues. CDR3 in amino acids: CASSGNMETQYF. The CDR3 nucleotides read TGTGCCAGCAGCGGGAATATGGAGACCCAGTACTTC.

The rearrangement joins TRBV20-1 to TRBJ1-1, with TRBD1 identical over 7 bases. J gave up 3 bases and V 0 bases, and 4 bases lay outside the gene matches. Germline-derived CDR1 and CDR2 are DFQATT and SNEGSKA (reference sequence). The CDR3 has 14 amino acids. CDR3: CSARDGDSYTEAFF. CDR3 nucleotides: TGCAGTGCTAGAGATGGGGACAGTTACACTGAAGCTTTCTTT.

In the case of this clonotype: A much larger clone is a single base away; this may be a read error. This chain uses TRBV10-3 with TRBJ2-2, with 10 nucleotides matching TRBD1. The CDR3 is made up of 13 amino acids. Germline assignment: CDR1 ENHRY and CDR2 SYGVKD. Germline trimming cut 10 bases from V and 5 bases from J; bases unmatched to any gene: 4. CDR3 loop: CATGTGETGELFF. CDR3 coding DNA: TGTGCCACCGGGACAGGGGAGACCGGGGAGCTGTTTTTT.

A few counts support this clonotype. The DNA for the CDR3 is TGTGCCAGCAGCTGGGGGGGAGGAAAACTGTTTTTT. Protein sequence: CASSWGGGKLFF. V usage is TRBV5-4 and J usage is TRBJ1-4; possible D gene TRBD1, 5 bases. The CDR3 has 12 residues. Germline lookup yields CDR1 SGHNT and CDR2 YYREEE (reference sequence). Trimming took 3 bases from V and 10 from J, leaving 10 bases between them.

As concerns this clonotype: This may arise from a read error, as a much more abundant clone is one base away. The CDR3 is CSGDRGGATETFF. As DNA, the CDR3 is TGCAGCGGGGACAGGGGAGGTGCCACTGAAACTTTCTTT. The genes are TRBV29-1 and TRBJ1-1; the match to TRBD1 covers 10 bases. Germline lookup yields CDR1 SQVTM and CDR2 ANQGSEA. The CDR3 contains 13 residues.

This rearrangement joins TRBV24-1 to TRBJ2-3; 7 nucleotides line up with TRBD2. This CDR3 spans 15 amino acids. From germline, CDR1 is KGHDR and CDR2 SFDVKD. With 4 bases clipped from V and 4 bases from J, the junction kept 7 bases outside the gene matches. The CDR3 DNA is TGTGCCACCAGTGACTCACTAGCGTTCGCAGATACGCAGTATTTT. Its translation: CATSDSLAFADTQYF.

The chain has TRBV29-1 and TRBJ2-5; the match to TRBD1 covers 7 bases. Trimming cost V 8 bases and J 5 bases; bases outside gene matches: 8. The CDR3 is 12 amino acids. CDR1 is SQVTM and CDR2 is ANQGSEA in the germline V gene. CDR3: CSFGQEDETQYF. In nucleotides, the CDR3 is TGCAGCTTCGGACAGGAGGACGAGACCCAGTACTTC.

This clonotype was counted ten times or more. The rearrangement uses TRBV7-9 and TRBJ1-1; tentative D call: TRBD1 (5 bases). Germline V gene data show CDR1 as SEHNR and CDR2 as FQNEAQ (reference sequence). The germline V and J ends were trimmed by 7 bases and 7 bases, with 10 bases remaining between them. The CDR3 is made up of 11 amino acids. CDR3 bases: TGTGCCAGCACCCGGGACGTTGAAGCTTTCTTT. This sequence encodes CASTRDVEAFF. The entire variable domain, with the rest obtained from reference TRBV7-9 and TRBJ1-1, is as follows: DTGVSQNPRHKITKRGQNVTFRCDPISEHNRLYWYRQTLGQGPEFLTYFQNEAQLEKSRLLSDRFSAERPKGSFSTLEIQRTEQGDSAMYLCASTRDVEAFFGQGTRLTVV.

The chain is built from TRBV25-1 and TRBJ2-6; unclear D gene. The CDR3 length is 16 residues. Trimming pared 8 bases from V and 0 bases from J, leaving 14 bases between. Germline values: CDR1 MGHDK, CDR2 SYGVNS. CDR3 DNA: TGTGCCAGCGTTGGCGGCAGGCACTCTGGGGCCAACGTCCTGACTTTC. Protein product: CASVGGRHSGANVLTF.

V usage is TRBV7-6 and J usage is TRBJ2-3; 9 bases are shared with TRBD1. This CDR3 contains 15 residues. Losses at the gene ends were 0 bases for V and 5 bases for J; bases not matched to a gene: 3. CDR1 is SGHVS and CDR2 is FNYEAQ in the germline V gene. In DNA, the CDR3 is TGTGCCAGCAGCTTAGCGGGACAGGGAATAGATACGCAGTATTTT. Protein product: CASSLAGQGIDTQYF.

The rearrangement uses TRBV20-1 and TRBJ2-7; possible D gene TRBD2, 5 bases. The V end lost 6 bases, the J end lost 2 bases, and 17 bases lay between the germline ends. There are 14 residues in the CDR3. Germline V gene lookup returns CDR1 DFQATT and CDR2 SNEGSKA (reference sequence). This chain's CDR3 is CSASTGSDAYEQYF. DNA of the CDR3: TGCAGTGCCAGCACGGGTAGCGATGCCTACGAGCAGTACTTC.

The CDR3 DNA reads TGTGCCACCAGCAGAGATCGGTCGGGACGGGGGAACACTGAAGCTTTCTTT. Its protein is CATSRDRSGRGNTEAFF. The chain is built from TRBV15 and TRBJ1-1, with D possibly being TRBD1 (5 bases). Germline CDR1 LNHNV, CDR2 YYDKDF (reference sequence). Trimming pared 0 bases from V and 1 base from J, leaving 15 bases between. The CDR3 runs to 17 residues.

This clonotype was recorded a few times. This chain links TRBV19 with TRBJ2-7; possible D gene TRBD2, 7 bases. This CDR3 has 14 residues. The germline gives CDR1 LNHDA, CDR2 SQIVND (reference sequence). Trimming pared 10 bases from V and 0 bases from J, leaving 16 bases between. The CDR3 loop is CATSYGGLSYEQYF. As DNA, the CDR3 is TGTGCCACGTCGTACGGGGGGCTCTCCTACGAGCAGTACTTC.

This clonotype was seen a handful of times. CDR3 residues: CASSFRSAAAFF. Written as DNA, the CDR3 is TGTGCCAGCAGCTTTCGAAGTGCGGCGGCTTTCTTT. This rearrangement joins TRBV7-2 to TRBJ1-1; D not resolved. CDR3 length: 12 residues. Trimming took off 3 bases at V and 11 bases at J, with 13 bases between the two ends. Germline V gene data show CDR1 as SGHTA and CDR2 as FQGNSA.

This clonotype was found many times. The J gene is TRBJ2-5, the V gene TRBV29-1; D not certain. Deletions cut 7 bases from V and 0 bases from J, with 15 bases between. This CDR3 is 14 amino acids long. The germline V gene encodes CDR1 SQVTM and CDR2 ANQGSEA. CDR3 protein: CSAELPQNQETQYF. For the CDR3, the DNA is TGCAGCGCGGAGCTCCCGCAGAACCAAGAGACCCAGTACTTC.

Note on this clonotype: A read error may be the cause here, since a much bigger clone is one base away. The rearrangement links TRBV7-9 to TRBJ1-1; 8 bases align to TRBD1. The CDR3 covers 14 residues. V lost 5 bases, J lost 6 bases, and 8 bases stayed unmatched. The germline V gene has CDR1 SEHNR and CDR2 FQNEAQ (reference sequence). The CDR3 region has the DNA TGTGCCAGCAGCCCGTGGACAGGGTATCCTGAAGCTTTCTTT. This gives the protein CASSPWTGYPEAFF.

This clonotype was found a few times. This sequence joins TRBV12-3 or TRBV12-4 and TRBJ1-6; no definite D call. The CDR3 consists of 14 residues. Between the trimmed V and J ends, which lost 6 bases and 7 bases, there was a span of 13 bases. The DNA of the CDR3 is TGTGCCAGCAGGTCCGGCCCCTTAAATTCACCCCTCCACTTT. Translation: CASRSGPLNSPLHF.

This clonotype was seen at least ten times. V gene TRBV2 combines with J gene TRBJ2-7, with D uncertain. The V end was cut by 8 bases, the J end by 4 bases, with 9 bases between. Germline V CDR1 and CDR2: SNHLY, FYNNEI. The CDR3 loop spans 11 amino acids. The CDR3: CASASPYEQYF. In DNA form, the CDR3 reads TGTGCCAGCGCCTCCCCTTACGAGCAGTACTTC.

As DNA, the CDR3 is TGTGCCAGCACATTAAGAGGGGGCAGACCTAACACTGAAGCTTTCTTT. Translation: CASTLRGGRPNTEAFF. V usage is TRBV12-3 or TRBV12-4 and J usage is TRBJ1-1; TRBD1 matches at 7 bases. V lost 7 bases, J lost 2 bases, and 13 bases stayed unmatched. The CDR3 length is 16 residues.

The table lists this clonotype with many counts. This rearrangement joins TRBV10-3 to TRBJ2-5; TRBD2 aligns across 7 bases. The V gene end was trimmed by 6 bases and the J gene end by 5 bases; junction bases not matched to a gene: 6. This CDR3 comprises 13 residues. Germline values: CDR1 ENHRY, CDR2 SYGVKD. Written as DNA, the CDR3 is TGTGCCATCAGAAGGGAGGGCGAGGAGACCCAGTACTTC. It encodes CAIRREGEETQYF.

This clonotype was observed a handful of times. The chain couples TRBV11-2 to TRBJ1-3; no firm D call. The V end lost 5 bases, the J end lost 0 bases, and 14 bases lay between the germline ends. The germline V gene has CDR1 SGHAT and CDR2 FQNNGV. This CDR3 is 16 amino acids long. As DNA, the CDR3 is TGTGCCAGCAGCCCCCCGGGGATGTACTCTGGAAACACCATATATTTT. It is translated as CASSPPGMYSGNTIYF.

The chain employs TRBV12-3 or TRBV12-4 and TRBJ2-6; 13 nucleotides agree with TRBD2. The length of the CDR3 is 19 residues. The trim removed 6 bases at V and 1 base at J, leaving 9 bases unmatched. CDR3 in amino acids: CASSLGLAGTASGANVLTF. The CDR3 nucleotides are TGTGCCAGCAGCTTGGGACTAGCGGGAACTGCGTCTGGGGCCAACGTCCTGACTTTC.

The chain has TRBV10-1 and TRBJ2-6; D is perhaps TRBD1 (5 bases). CDR3 size: 16 residues. Per the germline V gene, CDR1 is WNHNN and CDR2 is SYGVQD (reference sequence). Trimming took 10 bases from V and 0 from J, leaving 16 bases between them. As DNA, the CDR3 is TGCGCCACCCCTAGACAGTTTTGCTCTGGGGCCAACGTCCTGACTTTC. Translating it yields CATPRQFCSGANVLTF.

In DNA form, the CDR3 reads TGTGCCATCATGACTAGCGGGGATAGCAATCAGCCCCAGCATTTT. Translated: CAIMTSGDSNQPQHF. The J gene is TRBJ1-5, the V gene TRBV10-3; D unclear. CDR1 is ENHRY and CDR2 is SYGVKD in the germline V gene. The CDR3 length is 15 residues. Trimming pared 7 bases from V and 0 bases from J, leaving 13 bases between.

Only a few counts were recorded for this clonotype. V gene TRBV11-3 combines with J gene TRBJ2-5; 12 bases agree with TRBD2. The CDR3 totals 16 residues. Trimming removed 4 bases from V and 1 base from J; junction bases left unmatched: 4. The germline CDR1 and CDR2 sequences are SGHNT and YENEEA. CDR3 sequence (DNA): TGTGCCAGCAGCTCCTGGACTAGCGGGGTCCAAGAGACCCAGTACTTC. Protein: CASSSWTSGVQETQYF. The variable domain in full, with the rest retrieved from reference TRBV11-3 and TRBJ2-5, is EAGVVQSPRYKIIEKKQPVAFWCNPISGHNTLYWYLQNLGQGPELLIRYENEEAVDDSQLPKDRFSAERLKGVDSTLKIQPAELGDSAVYLCASSSWTSGVQETQYFGPGTRLLVL.

This clonotype has just one count. The genes are TRBV9 and TRBJ1-1; D gene ambiguous. The germline V gene has CDR1 SGDLS and CDR2 YYNGEE. V shed 0 bases and J shed 1 base, with 16 bases lying between them. CDR3 length equals 17 residues. Here the CDR3 DNA reads TGTGCCAGCAGCGTAGCTCGCGGCCCCACGTGGAACACTGAAGCTTTCTTT. Translated: CASSVARGPTWNTEAFF.

This clonotype was seen a few times. V is TRBV12-3 or TRBV12-4 and J is TRBJ2-5; unclear D gene. V lost 2 bases and J 10 bases, leaving 20 bases between the germline ends. This CDR3 is built from 15 residues. The CDR3 reads CASSLSPLNSGDQYF. The CDR3 coding sequence is TGTGCCAGCAGTTTATCCCCCTTAAATTCGGGCGACCAGTACTTC.

The chain carries TRBV6-1 and TRBJ2-7; D is possibly TRBD1 (6 bases). CDR1 is MNHNS and CDR2 is SASEGT in the germline V gene. This CDR3 contains 16 residues. V was cut by 5 bases and J by 0 bases, with 17 bases left in between. The CDR3 DNA follows: TGTGCCAGCAGTTCCGCCACGACAGGTGACTCCTACGAGCAGTACTTC. This gives the protein CASSSATTGDSYEQYF.

With regard to this clonotype: One end of the junction varies from germline; a read error may be responsible. The chain links TRBV25-1 to TRBJ2-2, with D possibly matching TRBD2 (5 bases). CDR3 length equals 13 residues. From germline, CDR1 is MGHDK and CDR2 SYGVNS. Here the CDR3 DNA reads TGTGCCAGCAGTGAATCCGCCACCGGGGAGCTGCTTTTT. Amino acid sequence: CASSESATGELLF.

For the CDR3, the DNA is TGTGCCAGCAGGCCCCGGGGTTATAGCAATCAGCCCCAGCATTTT. Amino acids: CASRPRGYSNQPQHF. The gene calls are TRBV6-5 and TRBJ1-5; unclear D gene. Looked up from germline, CDR1 is MNHEY and CDR2 is SVGAGI. This CDR3 comprises 15 residues. Trimming took 6 bases from V and 0 from J, leaving 12 bases between them.